This TCR beta chain comes out of a study of OX40 agonist ivuxolimab in advanced cancers. Generated by immunoSEQ multiplex PCR, the TCRdb table keeps only in-frame clones and is missing some. This table has tens of thousands of clones, 75% to 90% appearing once. Here the sequenced sample was CD4+ or CD8+ T cells sorted from blood, taken in a trial of the OX40 agonist ivuxolimab. The TCR originated in an adult with an advanced solid tumor such as melanoma, head and neck, liver or kidney cancer.

The CDR3 here is CASSRSGGATIQYF. Written as DNA, the CDR3 is TGTGCCAGCAGCAGAAGCGGGGGGGCGACCATTCAGTACTTC. The V and J genes are TRBV7-8 and TRBJ2-4, with TRBD2 matching over 10 bases. The CDR3 sequence is 14 residues long. The V gene end was trimmed by 5 bases and the J gene end by 9 bases; junction bases not matched to a gene: 7. CDR1 is SGHVS and CDR2 is FQNEAQ in the germline V gene.